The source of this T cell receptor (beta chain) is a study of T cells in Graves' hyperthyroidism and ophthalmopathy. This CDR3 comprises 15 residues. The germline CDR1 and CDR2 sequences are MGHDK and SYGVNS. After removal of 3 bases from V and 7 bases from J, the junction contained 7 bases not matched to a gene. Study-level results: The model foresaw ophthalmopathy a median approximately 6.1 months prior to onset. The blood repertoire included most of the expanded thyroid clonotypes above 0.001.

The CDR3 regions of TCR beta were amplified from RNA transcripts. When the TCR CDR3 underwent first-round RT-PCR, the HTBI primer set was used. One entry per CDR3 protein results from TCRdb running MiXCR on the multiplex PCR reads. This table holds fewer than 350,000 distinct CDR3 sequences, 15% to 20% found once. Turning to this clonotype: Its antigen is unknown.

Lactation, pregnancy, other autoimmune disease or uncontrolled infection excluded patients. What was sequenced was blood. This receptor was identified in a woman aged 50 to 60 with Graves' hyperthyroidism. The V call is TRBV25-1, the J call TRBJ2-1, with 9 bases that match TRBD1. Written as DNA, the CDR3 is TGTGCCAGCAGTGACCCGGGACAGGGTGTGAATGAGCAGTTCTTC. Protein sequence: CASSDPGQGVNEQFF.